These T cell receptor beta chains were read from a single sample in a study of blood T cell dynamics during melanoma immunotherapy. Data came from immunoSEQ multiplex PCR; TCRdb stores just in-frame clones and leaves some out. This table has 10,000 to 15,000 clones, 86% appearing once. Sequencing used blood, obtained from a patient treated with checkpoint blockade. These receptors were obtained from a human donor with melanoma. Each CDR3 is given with its conserved first and last residue. A D gene is named only where the DNA matches it firmly. A clone size is listed for some rows: how often the clone was seen (once, few, many), or a class if it is expanded.

>TRBV5-6|few|TRBJ2-7|TRBD2
CASSWGLAGDGGSEQYF
TGTGCCAGCAGCTGGGGACTAGCGGGAGACGGTGGGAGCGAGCAGTACTTC
>TRBV4-1|-|TRBJ1-4|-
CASSHTYRATNEKLFF
TGCGCCAGCAGCCACACTTACAGGGCGACTAATGAAAAACTGTTTTTT
>TRBV30|-|TRBJ1-2|-
CAWSVPAGTRNYGYTF
TGTGCCTGGAGTGTACCAGCCGGGACACGGAACTATGGCTACACCTTC
>TRBV4-1|once|TRBJ2-5|TRBD2
CASSRVGGGAQETQYF
TGCGCCAGCAGCCGAGTGGGCGGGGGGGCGCAAGAGACCCAGTACTTC
>TRBV11-3|-|TRBJ2-7|TRBD1
CASSFDRGYEQYF
TGTGCCAGCAGTTTTGACAGGGGCTACGAGCAGTACTTC
>TRBV4-1|once|TRBJ1-3|TRBD1
CASSQIPPTGFGNTIYF
TGCGCCAGCAGCCAGATTCCCCCGACAGGGTTTGGAAACACCATATATTTT
>TRBV29-1|-|TRBJ2-3|TRBD1
CSVGDPGQGAADTQYF
TGCAGCGTTGGGGATCCGGGACAGGGGGCCGCAGATACGCAGTATTTT
>TRBV5-4|-|TRBJ2-7|TRBD2
CASSLGLAGSYEQCF
TGTGCCAGCAGCTTGGGACTAGCGGGGTCCTACGAGCAGTGCTTC
>TRBV10-1|few|TRBJ2-5|TRBD2
CASGGLHQETQYF
TGCGCCAGCGGGGGACTACACCAAGAGACCCAGTACTTC
>TRBV7-8|once|TRBJ2-7|-
CASSQGGESEQYF
TGTGCCAGCAGCCAAGGGGGGGAAAGCGAGCAGTACTTC
>TRBV6-1|-|TRBJ2-5|TRBD2
CASTSGGAETQYF
TGTGCCAGCACTAGCGGGGGGGCGGAGACCCAGTACTTC
>TRBV28|-|TRBJ2-7|-
CASTPGSAAYEQYF
TGTGCCAGCACCCCCGGGTCGGCAGCCTACGAGCAGTACTTC
>TRBV4-2|-|TRBJ2-5|TRBD2
CASSQDHQRGIPGTQYF
TGTGCCAGCAGCCAAGATCATCAGCGGGGGATCCCGGGGACCCAGTACTTC
>TRBV27|once|TRBJ2-7|TRBD2
CASRPPPGGGGYEQYF
TGTGCCAGCAGACCCCCCCCCGGCGGGGGGGGATATGAGCAGTACTTC
>TRBV10-3|few|TRBJ2-7|TRBD1
CAISESTTGDYEQYF
TGTGCCATCAGTGAGTCGACGACAGGGGACTACGAGCAGTACTTC
>TRBV2|-|TRBJ2-5|TRBD2
CASSGPPPGLASHTVVGTQYF
TGTGCCAGCAGTGGACCTCCCCCGGGACTAGCATCCCATACAGTAGTCGGGACCCAGTACTTC
>TRBV19|-|TRBJ2-7|-
CASRSQGPSYEQYF
TGTGCCAGTAGGTCGCAGGGACCTTCCTACGAGCAGTACTTC
>TRBV6-5|-|TRBJ2-1|TRBD1
CASSFYRGNEQFF
TGTGCCAGCAGTTTCTACAGGGGAAATGAGCAGTTCTTC
>TRBV11-2|-|TRBJ1-2|TRBD1
CASSPTGGPHYGYTF
TGTGCCAGCAGCCCCACAGGGGGTCCTCACTATGGCTACACCTTC
>TRBV19|-|TRBJ1-1|-
CASSIVGANTEAFF
TGTGCCAGTAGTATAGTAGGGGCGAACACTGAAGCTTTCTTT
>TRBV5-1|-|TRBJ1-4|-
CASSSGRGDEKLFF
TGCGCCAGCAGCTCCGGGCGAGGTGATGAAAAACTGTTTTTT
>TRBV7-7|few|TRBJ2-1|-
CASSLELATYNEQFF
TGTGCCAGCAGCTTAGAACTAGCTACCTACAATGAGCAGTTCTTC
>TRBV30|few|TRBJ1-5|-
CAWTGHNNQPQHF
TGTGCCTGGACCGGCCACAACAATCAGCCCCAGCATTTT
>TRBV19|-|TRBJ2-3|-
CASSIAGADTQYF
TGTGCCAGTAGTATAGCGGGAGCGGATACGCAGTATTTT
>TRBV6-5|-|TRBJ2-7|TRBD2
CATASGGAYEQYF
TGTGCCACCGCTAGCGGGGGGGCCTACGAGCAGTACTTC
>TRBV28|-|TRBJ2-5|TRBD2
CASSLGLAGRQKTQYF
TGTGCCAGCAGTCTAGGACTAGCGGGGCGTCAGAAGACCCAGTACTTC
>TRBV29-1|-|TRBJ1-2|TRBD1
CSAATGMRAAGGYTF
TGCAGCGCTGCGACAGGGATGAGGGCCGCGGGTGGCTACACCTTC
>TRBV11-2|-|TRBJ2-5|TRBD2
CASSPGTSRWGETQYF
TGTGCCAGCAGCCCAGGGACTAGCAGGTGGGGAGAGACCCAGTACTTC
>TRBV25-1|-|TRBJ2-4|-
CASSEVGALDIQYF
TGTGCCAGCAGTGAAGTAGGGGCGCTGGACATTCAGTACTTC
>TRBV4-2|-|TRBJ2-2|-
CASSPRWVTGELFF
TGTGCCAGCAGCCCGCGATGGGTGACCGGGGAGCTGTTTTTT
>TRBV10-2|-|TRBJ2-1|-
CASRDLYNEQFF
TGCGCCAGCCGGGACCTATACAATGAGCAGTTCTTC